Listed below are T cell receptor beta chains from one sample, sequenced in a study of response to subunit inactivated influenza vaccine. TCRdb passed the RT-PCR reads through MiXCR, listing each CDR3 protein once. Of 430,000 or so distinct CDR3 sequences listed, roughly 9.7% were seen once; the top ten hold 9.5% to 15%. This specimen was PBMCs from blood, taken roughly 6 weeks after vaccination. These receptors all stem from a man aged 45-60 years who received an inactivated influenza vaccine. CDR3s include the opening cysteine and the closing phenylalanine or tryptophan. The D gene is left open where the match is weak. For some rows the clone size is stated as once, few or many, or as a class when expanded; others skip it.

D	J	size	V	CDR3	DNA
NA	TRBJ2-7	few	TRBV6-2/TRBV6-3	CASSRSPYEQYF	TGTGCCAGCAGTCGATCCCCTTACGAGCAGTACTTC
TRBD1	TRBJ2-3	NA	TRBV27	CASTRTGKSTDTQYF	TGTGCCAGCACCCGGACAGGAAAATCCACAGATACGCAGTATTTT
NA	TRBJ2-5	NA	TRBV11-2	CASSLPWASQGTQYF	TGTGCCAGCAGCCTACCCTGGGCTAGCCAAGGGACCCAGTACTTC
NA	TRBJ1-1	few	TRBV9	CASSWGTVNTEAFF	TGTGCCAGCAGCTGGGGGACTGTGAACACTGAAGCTTTCTTT
NA	TRBJ1-1	few	TRBV7-2	CASSLGLQNTEAFF	TGTGCCAGCAGCTTGGGACTTCAGAACACTGAAGCTTTCTTT
NA	TRBJ2-4	NA	TRBV6-2/TRBV6-3	CASNGAKQANHILAKNIQYF	TGTGCCAGCAACGGGGCCAAACAGGCCAACCACATACTAGCCAAAAACATTCAGTACTTC
NA	TRBJ1-3	once	TRBV29-1	CSVDQGQTSGNTIYF	TGCAGCGTTGATCAGGGGCAAACTTCTGGAAACACCATATATTTT
TRBD2	TRBJ2-7	NA	TRBV5-1	CASSLVSGRAWYEQYF	TGCGCCAGCAGCTTGGTTAGCGGGAGGGCCTGGTACGAGCAGTACTTC
TRBD1	TRBJ1-5	few	TRBV6-2/TRBV6-3	CATDRGLGRQPQHF	TGTGCCACCGACAGGGGGCTGGGTAGGCAGCCCCAGCATTTT
NA	TRBJ2-3	few	TRBV7-2	CASSLTPLSTDTQYF	TGTGCCAGCAGCTTGACTCCCTTAAGCACAGATACGCAGTATTTT
NA	TRBJ2-2	NA	TRBV9	CASSVVIGAGELFF	TGTGCCAGCAGCGTAGTTATCGGAGCCGGGGAGCTGTTTTTT
NA	TRBJ1-6	NA	TRBV5-6	CASSLGTRGTLHF	TGTGCCAGCAGCTTGGGGACCAGGGGTACCCTCCACTTT
TRBD2	TRBJ2-5	few	TRBV6-5	CASSYALAGGFWKTQYF	TGTGCCAGCAGTTACGCACTAGCGGGAGGATTTTGGAAGACCCAGTACTTC
TRBD2	TRBJ2-3	few	TRBV6-2/TRBV6-3	CASVGAGITDTQYF	TGTGCCAGCGTCGGAGCGGGGATCACAGATACGCAGTATTTT
TRBD2	TRBJ2-1	NA	TRBV9	CASSPHLAGGGDEQFF	TGTGCCAGCAGCCCTCACCTAGCGGGGGGCGGGGATGAGCAGTTCTTC
NA	TRBJ2-5	NA	TRBV10-3	CAISERVLGETQYF	TGTGCCATCAGTGAGCGGGTTTTGGGAGAGACCCAGTACTTC
NA	TRBJ2-1	many	TRBV7-9	CASSLRTGEQFF	TGTGCCAGCAGCTTAAGAACGGGTGAGCAGTTCTTC
NA	TRBJ2-1	many	TRBV7-9	CASSFRGANEQFF	TGTGCCAGCAGCTTCCGGGGGGCAAATGAGCAGTTCTTC
NA	TRBJ1-2	NA	TRBV12-3/TRBV12-4	CALKGIYGYTF	TGTGCCCTAAAGGGCATATATGGCTACACCTTC
NA	TRBJ2-2	NA	TRBV9	CASSIGFTDGELFF	TGTGCCAGCAGCATCGGGTTTACGGACGGGGAGCTGTTTTTT
TRBD1	TRBJ2-2	few	TRBV29-1	CSAHRGNTGELFF	TGCAGCGCCCACAGGGGGAACACCGGGGAGCTGTTTTTT
NA	TRBJ2-5	few	TRBV10-3	CAISVQGQAAGGLQETQYF	TGTGCCATCAGTGTCCAGGGACAGGCGGCGGGAGGACTACAAGAGACCCAGTACTTC
TRBD2	TRBJ2-2	many	TRBV5-1	CASSLVAGDRTGELFF	TGCGCCAGCAGCTTGGTAGCGGGAGATAGAACCGGGGAGCTGTTTTTT
NA	TRBJ2-7	few	TRBV19	CASGNNRQYF	TGTGCCAGTGGTAATAATCGGCAGTACTTC
NA	TRBJ2-7	few	TRBV20-1	CSARDPKTGITKQYF	TGCAGTGCTAGAGATCCGAAGACAGGTATTACGAAGCAGTACTTC
TRBD2	TRBJ2-1	many	TRBV7-2	CASSGLAGGNNEQFF	TGTGCCAGCAGCGGGCTAGCGGGGGGTAACAATGAGCAGTTCTTC
NA	TRBJ2-1	NA	TRBV11-1	CASSLSAKGVTEQFF	TGTGCCAGCAGCTTATCGGCTAAGGGCGTCACTGAGCAGTTCTTC
TRBD2	TRBJ2-1	NA	TRBV19	CASSDQRGGNEQFF	TGTGCCAGTAGCGATCAGCGGGGAGGCAATGAGCAGTTCTTC
TRBD2	TRBJ2-7	few	TRBV7-2	CASSFQPGGGSYEQYF	TGTGCCAGCAGCTTCCAACCGGGGGGGGGTAGTTACGAGCAGTACTTC
NA	TRBJ2-5	few	TRBV20-1	CSAREYRETQYF	TGCAGTGCTAGAGAGTACCGGGAGACCCAGTACTTC
NA	TRBJ2-5	NA	TRBV20-1	CSAHRVFQETQYF	TGCAGTGCCCACAGGGTTTTTCAAGAGACCCAGTACTTC
NA	TRBJ1-1	many	TRBV20-1	CSAKQGLNTEAFF	TGCAGTGCCAAACAGGGCTTGAACACTGAAGCTTTCTTT
NA	TRBJ2-2	few	TRBV19	CASGGGTGELFF	TGTGCCAGTGGAGGGGGGACCGGGGAGCTGTTTTTT
TRBD2	TRBJ2-1	many	TRBV9	CASSARLGGRGNEQFF	TGTGCCAGCAGCGCCCGACTGGGCGGGAGAGGCAATGAGCAGTTCTTC
NA	TRBJ1-1	NA	TRBV28	CASSFYKGPPRTEAFF	TGTGCCAGCAGTTTTTATAAGGGGCCTCCTAGGACTGAAGCTTTCTTT
TRBD2	TRBJ2-5	many	TRBV12-3/TRBV12-4	CASRPGTTQETQYF	TGTGCCAGCAGACCCGGGACTACCCAAGAGACCCAGTACTTC
TRBD2	TRBJ2-1	few	TRBV6-2/TRBV6-3	CASSYGAGVTSGDYNEQFF	TGTGCCAGCAGTTACGGTGCAGGGGTAACTAGCGGAGACTACAATGAGCAGTTCTTC
NA	TRBJ1-2	NA	TRBV14	CASSSLGGNYGYTF	TGTGCCAGCAGTTCCCTTGGGGGCAACTATGGCTACACCTTC
TRBD2	TRBJ2-7	few	TRBV20-1	CSARQAGVYEQYF	TGCAGTGCCCGACAAGCGGGAGTATACGAGCAGTACTTC
TRBD1	TRBJ2-5	many	TRBV12-3/TRBV12-4	CASSLAGQGPQETQYF	TGTGCCAGCAGTTTAGCGGGACAGGGCCCTCAAGAGACCCAGTACTTC
TRBD1	TRBJ1-1	NA	TRBV10-1	CASSGTGVVRNTEAFF	TGCGCCAGCAGTGGGACAGGGGTTGTAAGGAACACTGAAGCTTTCTTT
TRBD1	TRBJ2-4	NA	TRBV20-1	CSARATGIQYF	TGCAGTGCTAGAGCGACAGGGATTCAGTACTTC
NA	TRBJ1-2	NA	TRBV9	CASTPEGGLSGYTF	TGTGCCAGCACCCCCGAGGGAGGGTTGTCTGGCTACACCTTC
NA	TRBJ2-5	NA	TRBV12-3/TRBV12-4	CASSLGQPYQETQYF	TGTGCCAGCAGTTTAGGACAGCCTTACCAAGAGACCCAGTACTTC
NA	TRBJ2-7	few	TRBV7-9	CASSRPNQPYEQYF	TGTGCCAGCAGTAGACCTAACCAACCCTACGAGCAGTACTTC
NA	TRBJ2-5	NA	TRBV10-3	CAISAARGNQETQYF	TGTGCCATCAGTGCGGCTCGAGGTAACCAAGAGACCCAGTACTTC
NA	TRBJ1-1	NA	TRBV5-4	CASSLALGTGNTEAFF	TGTGCCAGCAGCTTGGCCTTGGGTACGGGGAACACTGAAGCTTTCTTT
NA	TRBJ1-1	few	TRBV12-3/TRBV12-4	CASSLYGGENTEAFF	TGTGCCAGCAGTCTTTACGGTGGGGAGAACACTGAAGCTTTCTTT
NA	TRBJ1-1	NA	TRBV4-2	CASSQATWGLSSEAFF	TGTGCCAGCAGCCAAGCGACGTGGGGGTTATCTTCTGAAGCTTTCTTT
TRBD2	TRBJ2-3	few	TRBV4-2	CASRGQRDLAMDTQYF	TGTGCCAGCAGAGGCCAGCGGGACCTAGCAATGGATACGCAGTATTTT
NA	TRBJ2-1	many	TRBV7-9	CASSAFGGSYNEQFF	TGTGCCAGCAGCGCCTTTGGGGGCTCCTACAATGAGCAGTTCTTC
TRBD1	TRBJ1-4	many	TRBV20-1	CSARAGTGGGSNEKLFF	TGCAGTGCTAGAGCCGGGACAGGGGGCGGGAGTAATGAAAAACTGTTTTTT
TRBD1	TRBJ2-1	NA	TRBV7-6	CASSLAPGQGTEQFF	TGTGCCAGCAGCTTAGCGCCGGGACAGGGTACTGAGCAGTTCTTC
NA	TRBJ2-3	NA	TRBV5-1	CASSFLQASTDTQYF	TGCGCCAGCAGCTTTTTACAGGCAAGCACAGATACGCAGTATTTT
TRBD2	TRBJ2-1	NA	TRBV20-1	CSASSGGPNEQFF	TGCAGTGCTAGTAGCGGGGGGCCGAATGAGCAGTTCTTC